Listed below are T cell receptor beta chains from one sample, sequenced in a study of T cell responses to AZD1222 COVID-19 vaccine. Assay used: immunoSEQ multiplex PCR; TCRdb lists only in-frame clones, some missing. Here the sample spans 95,000 or so clones, approximately 89% being singletons. This specimen was peripheral blood, taken 28 days after the second AZD1222 dose. All receptors come from an adult who received the AZD1222 COVID-19 vaccine. Both conserved end residues are part of each CDR3. D genes are given only for firm matches. A clone size is listed for some rows: how often the clone was seen (once, few, many), or a class if it is expanded.

D gene	clone size	J gene	CDR3 length	V gene	CDR3 protein	CDR3 DNA
.	.	TRBJ2-7	15	TRBV28	CASSLQVRGTYEQYF	TGTGCCAGCAGTTTACAGGTCCGAGGAACATACGAGCAGTACTTC
.	.	TRBJ1-4	15	TRBV28	CASSPGTFREEKLFF	TGTGCCAGCAGTCCCGGGACCTTCAGGGAAGAAAAACTGTTTTTT
.	few	TRBJ1-4	15	TRBV6-5	CASSYSITSGEKLFF	TGTGCCAGCAGTTACTCGATCACTAGTGGGGAAAAACTGTTTTTT
.	.	TRBJ1-2	13	TRBV29-1	CSVEGLTNYGYTF	TGCAGCGTTGAAGGTTTGACCAACTATGGCTACACCTTC
TRBD1	.	TRBJ1-1	13	TRBV2	CASRVTGGTEAFF	TGTGCCAGCAGAGTGACAGGGGGCACTGAAGCTTTCTTT
.	.	TRBJ1-2	14	TRBV7-2	CASSPLGRDYGYTF	TGTGCCAGCAGTCCACTAGGCCGGGACTATGGCTACACCTTC
.	.	TRBJ1-6	13	TRBV30	CAWRGSKDSPLHF	TGTGCCTGGAGGGGGAGCAAGGATTCACCCCTCCACTTT
.	.	TRBJ1-5	13	TRBV2	CASAGSLNQPQHF	TGTGCCAGCGCAGGGAGCCTCAATCAGCCCCAGCATTTT
TRBD1	.	TRBJ1-2	14	TRBV5-6	CASRRTGGAYGYTF	TGTGCCAGCAGAAGGACAGGGGGCGCGTATGGCTACACCTTC
TRBD1	.	TRBJ1-2	13	TRBV5-6	CASSLADRGGYTF	TGTGCCAGCAGCTTGGCCGACAGGGGCGGCTACACCTTC
.	.	TRBJ2-5	12	TRBV29-1	CSSAVGQETQYF	TGCAGCTCTGCCGTTGGCCAAGAGACCCAGTACTTC
TRBD2	.	TRBJ2-6	18	TRBV6-2/TRBV6-3	CASSYSPWGGDFTNVLTF	TGTGCCAGCAGTTACTCCCCTTGGGGAGGGGACTTTACCAACGTCCTGACTTTC
TRBD1	.	TRBJ2-5	15	TRBV19	CASSIPGTGRETQYF	TGTGCCAGTAGTATTCCCGGGACAGGGCGCGAGACCCAGTACTTC
TRBD1	.	TRBJ2-1	14	TRBV30	CAWSPGQGGHEQFF	TGTGCCTGGAGCCCGGGACAGGGTGGCCATGAGCAGTTCTTC
TRBD2	.	TRBJ2-5	15	TRBV2	CASRRGGVDQETQYF	TGTGCCAGCCGGAGGGGAGGGGTGGACCAAGAGACCCAGTACTTC
TRBD2	.	TRBJ2-5	14	TRBV7-9	CASSLLAGQETQYF	TGTGCCAGCAGCTTACTAGCGGGGCAAGAGACCCAGTACTTC
TRBD1	.	TRBJ2-7	15	TRBV20-1	CSASFGTGSFYEQYF	TGCAGTGCTAGTTTCGGGACAGGGAGTTTCTACGAGCAGTACTTC
.	.	TRBJ2-7	15	TRBV11-2	CASSLVGQRSDEQYF	TGTGCCAGCAGCTTAGTTGGACAGCGATCGGACGAGCAGTACTTC
.	.	TRBJ1-3	16	TRBV5-1	CASSLSDTGSGNTIYF	TGCGCCAGCAGCTTGAGCGATACAGGGAGTGGAAACACCATATATTTT
TRBD1	.	TRBJ2-1	16	TRBV5-8	CASSLDTGQNNNEQFF	TGTGCCAGCAGCTTGGACACGGGACAGAATAACAATGAGCAGTTCTTC
.	.	TRBJ2-3	16	TRBV15	CATSRDGAGYTDTQYF	TGTGCCACCAGCAGAGATGGCGCGGGCTATACAGATACGCAGTATTTT
.	.	TRBJ2-2	15	TRBV5-1	CASSGGASNAGELFF	TGCGCCAGCAGCGGGGGTGCCTCCAACGCCGGGGAGCTGTTTTTT
TRBD2	.	TRBJ2-1	14	TRBV5-1	CASVAGGGYNEQFF	TGCGCCAGCGTAGCGGGAGGTGGCTACAATGAGCAGTTCTTC
.	.	TRBJ1-1	15	TRBV28	CASSPPGGGKAEAFF	TGTGCCAGCAGTCCCCCTGGGGGGGGGAAGGCTGAAGCTTTCTTT
.	.	TRBJ2-5	11	TRBV11-2	CASSLRETQYF	TGTGCCAGCAGCCTCCGGGAGACCCAGTACTTC
TRBD2	.	TRBJ2-2	19	TRBV10-2	CASSGTTGLAGKNTGELFF	TGCGCCAGCAGTGGGACTACAGGACTAGCGGGAAAGAACACCGGGGAGCTGTTTTTT
TRBD2	.	TRBJ2-7	14	TRBV11-2	CASRRLAGRYEQYF	TGTGCCAGCAGGCGACTAGCGGGACGCTACGAGCAGTACTTC
TRBD2	.	TRBJ2-7	15	TRBV2	CASTLDGGSSYEQYF	TGTGCCAGCACCCTAGACGGGGGGAGCTCCTACGAGCAGTACTTC